These 16 T cell receptor beta chains were all obtained from the same sample, sequenced in a study of T cell repertoires in cytomegalovirus infection. One entry per CDR3 protein results from TCRdb running MiXCR on the reads. The sample contains 400,000 or so distinct CDR3 sequences, around 18% of which appear only once. The sequencing input was PBMCs. Receptor source: a human donor in good health (CMV status not recorded). Some clones in this sample may be carry-over from other donors' samples.

This clonotype was detected ten times or more. The rearrangement uses TRBV12-3 or TRBV12-4 and TRBJ1-1, with 12 bases aligning to TRBD1. The V and J ends lost 3 bases and 2 bases, in that order; junction bases with no gene match: 4. CDR3 length: 16 residues. The CDR3 nucleotides are TGTGCCAGCAGTTTGGGACAGGGGGCAGGAAACACTGAAGCTTTCTTT. It yields the protein CASSLGQGAGNTEAFF.

The V and J genes are TRBV12-3 or TRBV12-4 and TRBJ1-4, with a tentative D call TRBD1 (6 bases). The CDR3 covers 14 residues. V was cut by 6 bases and J by 6 bases, with 14 bases left in between. The CDR3 loop reads CASRAQGFYEKLFF. CDR3 bases: TGTGCCAGCAGAGCACAGGGCTTCTATGAAAAACTGTTTTTT.

V is TRBV11-2 and J is TRBJ1-1; D unresolved. V dropped 3 bases and J dropped 3 bases, with 11 bases sitting between them. In germline, CDR1 is SGHAT, CDR2 FQNNGV. This CDR3 is built from 14 residues. The CDR3 is CASSLRPGDTEAFF. In DNA form, the CDR3 reads TGTGCCAGCAGCTTGAGGCCAGGTGACACTGAAGCTTTCTTT.

This clonotype was counted a few times. V is TRBV5-1 and J is TRBJ1-2; D perhaps matches TRBD1 (5 bases). Germline V gene sequence: CDR1 SGHRS, CDR2 YFSETQ. V was pared by 5 bases and J by 2 bases, with 13 bases between. The CDR3 extends over 14 amino acids. The CDR3 coding sequence is TGCGCCAGCAGTCTCGACAGCTCAAACTATGGCTACACCTTC. Amino acid sequence: CASSLDSSNYGYTF. Together with reference TRBV5-1 and TRBJ1-2, the CDR3 gives the full variable domain: KAGVTQTPRYLIKTRGQQVTLSCSPISGHRSVSWYQQTPGQGLQFLFEYFSETQRNKGNFPGRFSGRQFSNSRSEMNVSTLELGDSALYLCASSLDSSNYGYTFGSGTRLTVV.

The V and J genes are TRBV20-1 and TRBJ1-1, with D possibly being TRBD1 (6 bases). The CDR3 sequence is 12 residues long. Germline assignment: CDR1 DFQATT and CDR2 SNEGSKA (reference sequence). Trimming removed 5 bases from V and 8 bases from J, with 15 bases in between. The CDR3 loop is CSAHPFGQEAFF. CDR3 coding DNA: TGCAGTGCTCACCCGTTCGGACAGGAAGCTTTCTTT.

This clonotype showed up just a few times. J is TRBJ1-1 and V is TRBV4-1, with D unclear. Germline CDR1 reads MGHRA; CDR2 reads YSYEKL. This CDR3 comprises 12 residues. V lost 0 bases and J lost 10, with 9 bases in between. CDR3 nucleotides: TGCGCCAGCAGCCAAGAGGCTGACCCAGCTTTCTTT. It codes for CASSQEADPAFF.

This chain joins TRBV2 and TRBJ2-6; 8 nucleotides align to TRBD1. The germline V gene has CDR1 SNHLY and CDR2 FYNNEI. This CDR3 contains 14 residues. The J segment lost 12 bases and the V segment lost 8 bases, leaving 12 bases of the junction unmatched. The CDR3 loop is CASHLDRDLFVLTF. The CDR3 DNA is TGTGCCAGCCATCTGGACAGGGACCTCTTCGTCCTGACTTTC.

This clonotype was seen a single time. A much bigger clone sits one base away, suggesting this may be a read error. This chain uses TRBV6-2 or TRBV6-3 with TRBJ2-7, with 9 bases fitting TRBD2. CDR3 length: 16 residues. The J segment lost 6 bases and the V segment lost 6 bases, leaving 15 bases of the junction unmatched. Per the germline V gene, CDR1 is MNHEY and CDR2 is SVGEGT. CDR3 DNA sequence: TGTGCCAGCAGGAACCGTAGCGGGAGTTCCCCCCTCGAGCAGTACTTC. As protein: CASRNRSGSSPLEQYF.

This chain links TRBV15 with TRBJ1-2; the D is unclear. Germline V gene lookup returns CDR1 LNHNV and CDR2 YYDKDF (reference sequence). This CDR3 region has 17 residues. Trimming removed 0 bases from V and 0 bases from J, with 14 bases in between. The CDR3 nucleotides are TGTGCCACCAGCAGAGAAGACGCGTCCTTAGCTAACTATGGCTACACCTTC. This codes for CATSREDASLANYGYTF. Complete variable domain (other parts from reference TRBV15 and TRBJ1-2): DAMVIQNPRYQVTQFGKPVTLSCSQTLNHNVMYWYQQKSSQAPKLLFHYYDKDFNNEADTPDNFQSRRPNTSFCFLDIRSPGLGDTAMYLCATSREDASLANYGYTFGSGTRLTVV.

This clonotype was counted only a few times. The rearrangement joins TRBV6-6 to TRBJ2-1; TRBD1 might be the D (6 bases). Germline CDR1 and CDR2: MNHNY and SVGAGI (reference sequence). V lost 8 bases and J 9 bases, leaving 17 bases between the germline ends. The length of the CDR3 is 13 residues. CDR3 in DNA: TGTGCCAGCCCGGGACACCTCCTCGGTGAGCAGTTCTTC. Its translation is CASPGHLLGEQFF.

This clonotype occurred many times. The chain carries TRBV5-5 and TRBJ1-2; TRBD1 matches 7 bases. Germline CDR1 and CDR2: SGHKS and YYEKEE (reference sequence). The CDR3 consists of 17 residues. J was trimmed by 1 base and V by 3 bases; bases with no gene match: 12. CDR3 region: CASSWGAGTAFNYGYTF. CDR3 DNA: TGTGCCAGCAGCTGGGGGGCCGGGACAGCCTTTAACTATGGCTACACCTTC.

This clonotype was counted at least ten times. V usage is TRBV12-3 or TRBV12-4 and J usage is TRBJ2-2, with D perhaps TRBD1 or TRBD2 (6 bases each). The CDR3 has 14 amino acids. V lost 4 bases, J lost 6 bases, and 12 bases lay in between. CDR3 bases: TGTGCCAGCAGTTCGAGTCGGGGGCCCGGGGAGCTGTTTTTT. It is translated as CASSSSRGPGELFF.

This clonotype appeared many times. The chain recombines TRBV7-2 with TRBJ1-2; 9 positions match TRBD1. Germline lookup yields CDR1 SGHTA and CDR2 FQGNSA. The CDR3 length is 15 residues. The J segment lost 4 bases and the V segment lost 0 bases, leaving 3 bases of the junction unmatched. The CDR3 sequence: CASSLAPGQGYGYTF. Written as DNA, the CDR3 is TGTGCCAGCAGCTTAGCCCCGGGACAGGGCTATGGCTACACCTTC. Using reference TRBV7-2 and TRBJ1-2 for the parts outside the CDR3, the full variable domain is GAGVSQSPSNKVTEKGKDVELRCDPISGHTALYWYRQSLGQGLEFLIYFQGNSAPDKSGLPSDRFSAERTGGSVSTLTIQRTQQEDSAVYLCASSLAPGQGYGYTFGSGTRLTVV.

The V call is TRBV19, the J call TRBJ2-1; 8 nucleotides match TRBD1. Germline CDR1 and CDR2: LNHDA and SQIVND (reference sequence). The CDR3 covers 15 residues. Trimming cost V 7 bases and J 0 bases; bases outside gene matches: 5. The CDR3 here is CASTLDRGSYNEQFF. CDR3 DNA sequence: TGTGCCAGTACCCTTGACAGGGGCTCCTACAATGAGCAGTTCTTC.

V usage is TRBV20-1 and J usage is TRBJ1-1, with TRBD1 matching 8 bases. CDR1 is DFQATT and CDR2 is SNEGSKA in the germline V gene (reference sequence). The CDR3 is made up of 15 amino acids. V lost 5 bases, J lost 4 bases, and 12 bases stayed unmatched. The CDR3 here is CSAYFQGQARTEAFF. The CDR3 DNA sequence: TGCAGTGCTTACTTTCAGGGACAGGCGCGCACTGAAGCTTTCTTT.

This clonotype has more than one count but fewer than ten. V gene TRBV6-2 or TRBV6-3 combines with J gene TRBJ2-7; D not certain. The CDR3 sequence is 12 residues long. Per germline, CDR1 MNHEY and CDR2 SVGEGT. Trimming pared 6 bases from V and 2 bases from J, leaving 8 bases between. This chain's CDR3 is CASREFTYEQYF. The CDR3 DNA sequence: TGTGCCAGCAGGGAGTTTACCTACGAGCAGTACTTC.